Presented here are 10 T cell receptor beta chains from one specimen sequenced in a study of blood T cells in healthy people across ages. Through a sample-barcoded 5' primer and a J-beta primer mix, a second PCR was run for about 6 to 11 cycles. Via MiXCR, TCRdb re-called the 5' RACE reads, giving one row per CDR3 protein. Of around 650,000 distinct CDR3 sequences in the sample, 35% to 50% were seen once. Sequencing used blood. The source is an elderly man in good health.

The chain couples TRBV2 to TRBJ2-5; D gene ambiguous. The germline V and J ends were trimmed by 7 bases and 1 base, with 10 bases remaining between them. CDR3 length: 13 amino acids. Germline V gives CDR1 SNHLY, CDR2 FYNNEI. Here the CDR3 reads CASNGAVQETQYF. CDR3 in DNA: TGTGCCAGCAACGGTGCGGTCCAAGAGACCCAGTACTTC.

The chain employs TRBV6-5 and TRBJ2-7; TRBD1 agrees at 9 bases. This CDR3 has 15 amino acids. The V segment lost 6 bases and the J segment 7 bases; nucleotides outside the gene matches: 13. Germline CDR1 MNHEY, CDR2 SVGAGI. DNA for the CDR3: TGTGCCAGCAGACCCAGACAGGGGGGATCTGGAGAGCAGTACTTC. Amino acid sequence: CASRPRQGGSGEQYF.

J is TRBJ2-3 and V is TRBV5-1, with 9 nucleotides matching TRBD2. V lost 1 base and J lost 2; bases outside the gene matches: 2. CDR3 length: 15 residues. The germline gives CDR1 SGHRS, CDR2 YFSETQ. The CDR3 DNA reads TGCGCCAGCAGCTTGACTAGCGGGCACACAGATACGCAGTATTTT. It is translated as CASSLTSGHTDTQYF. Drawing the rest from reference TRBV5-1 and TRBJ2-3, the complete variable domain is KAGVTQTPRYLIKTRGQQVTLSCSPISGHRSVSWYQQTPGQGLQFLFEYFSETQRNKGNFPGRFSGRQFSNSRSEMNVSTLELGDSALYLCASSLTSGHTDTQYFGPGTRLTVL.

This clonotype was counted once. Since no conserved phenylalanine or tryptophan closes the CDR3, a read error is the likely cause. V usage is TRBV7-2 and J usage is TRBJ2-7; possibly TRBD1 or TRBD2 for D (7 bases each). V was cut by 7 bases and J by 1 base, with 20 bases left in between. This CDR3 is built from 16 residues. Germline V gives CDR1 SGHTA, CDR2 FQGNSA. The CDR3 loop reads CASNTQGGGRSYEQYL. CDR3 in DNA: TGTGCCAGCAACACACAGGGAGGGGGCCGTTCCTACGAGCAGTACCTC.

The J gene is TRBJ2-1, the V gene TRBV7-2; D not certain. The assigned J gene may be wrong: the sequence end matches TRBJ2-7 better. The CDR3 sequence is 14 residues long. The germline gives CDR1 SGHTA, CDR2 FQGNSA. CDR3 in DNA: TGTGCCAGCAGCTTAGGATTCACGTACAATGAGCAGTACTTC. Residues: CASSLGFTYNEQYF.

This clonotype was observed a few times. The chain couples TRBV6-5 to TRBJ2-4, with 8 bases that match TRBD1. The end of the DNA is better explained by TRBJ2-7, so the J call may be wrong. This CDR3 has 14 amino acids. Per the germline V gene, CDR1 is MNHEY and CDR2 is SVGAGI. The CDR3: CASSYSTGAVEQYF. In nucleotides, the CDR3 is TGTGCCAGCAGTTACTCGACAGGGGCTGTCGAGCAGTACTTC.

The rearrangement links TRBV28 to TRBJ1-5, with D maybe TRBD1 (6 bases). In germline, CDR1 is MDHEN, CDR2 SYDVKM. This CDR3 has 16 amino acids. Trimming left V 2 bases short and J 5 bases short, with 16 bases between. This CDR3 is CASSLVGTRVHQPQHF. The CDR3 region has the DNA TGTGCCAGCAGTTTAGTCGGGACAAGGGTTCATCAGCCCCAGCATTTT.

This chain joins TRBV11-2 and TRBJ2-5; tentatively, D is TRBD2 (6 bases). V lost 5 bases and J lost 3, with 13 bases in between. The CDR3 contains 14 residues. Germline V gene data show CDR1 as SGHAT and CDR2 as FQNNGV. CDR3 nucleotide sequence: TGTGCCAGCAGCCTTAGCGGCCCGAAAGAGACCCAGTACTTC. It specifies CASSLSGPKETQYF.

This clonotype was seen a handful of times. The J gene is TRBJ2-4, the V gene TRBV20-1; 8 bases map to TRBD1. The CDR3 totals 15 residues. Germline V CDR1 and CDR2: DFQATT, SNEGSKA (reference sequence). With 3 bases clipped from V and 7 bases from J, the junction kept 11 bases outside the gene matches. Here the CDR3 DNA reads TGCAGTGCTAGGAGGCGGCAGGGGGCTGTGAACATTCAGTACTTC. It codes for CSARRRQGAVNIQYF.

In regard to this clonotype: Its ends do not fully match the called genes, so a read error is possible. The chain has TRBV4-3 and TRBJ2-1; D possibly uses TRBD1 or TRBD2 (5 bases each). CDR1 LGHNA and CDR2 YSLEER come from the germline V gene. This CDR3 is built from 15 residues. In DNA, the CDR3 is TGCGCCAGCAGCCAATCACGGGACGGCGACAATGGGCAGTTCTTC. Translation: CASSQSRDGDNGQFF.